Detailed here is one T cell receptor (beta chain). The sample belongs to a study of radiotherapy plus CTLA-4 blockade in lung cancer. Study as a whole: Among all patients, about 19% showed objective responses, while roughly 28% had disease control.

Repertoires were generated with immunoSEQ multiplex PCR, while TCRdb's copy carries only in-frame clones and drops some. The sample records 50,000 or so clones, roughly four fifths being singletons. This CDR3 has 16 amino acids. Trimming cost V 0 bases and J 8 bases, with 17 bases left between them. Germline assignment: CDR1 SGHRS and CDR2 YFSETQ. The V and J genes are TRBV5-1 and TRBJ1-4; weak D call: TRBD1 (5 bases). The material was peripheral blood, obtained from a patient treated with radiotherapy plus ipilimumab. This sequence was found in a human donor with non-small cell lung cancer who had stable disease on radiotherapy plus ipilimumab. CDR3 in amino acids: CASSLASYRNTEKLFF. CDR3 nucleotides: TGCGCCAGCAGCTTGGCGAGTTACAGGAATACGGAAAAACTGTTTTTT.